This T cell receptor beta chain was profiled in a study of T-cell memory formation after mild COVID-19. With constant-segment primers, 5'RACE yielded cDNA libraries of TCR alpha and TCR beta that carried sample barcodes and UMIs. TCRdb analysed the 5' RACE reads with MiXCR anew, one entry per CDR3 protein. This sample yields over 300,000 distinct CDR3 sequences, of which about 20% are seen a single time; roughly a fifth belongs to the top ten. Remarks on this clonotype: The antigen remains unidentified.

The CDR3 is 14 residues long. Germline loops: CDR1 DFQATT, CDR2 SNEGSKA (reference sequence). Trimming removed 5 bases from V and 1 base from J; junction bases left unmatched: 7. Study-level points and caveats: Certain responding clones were present in pre-infection memory, suggesting participation of cross-reactive memory. CD4+ contracting clones lay mainly in CM and EM, CD8+ ones in EMRA.

This rearrangement joins TRBV20-1 to TRBJ2-5; 7 nucleotides match TRBD1. The sequence was obtained from a man between 18 and 29 years old who had mild COVID-19 (a few samples of this study predate the infection). Cell type and time point are not known. The sample consisted of PBMCs or a T cell subset sorted from them (not recorded which). The DNA for the CDR3 is TGCAGTGCTCCCACAGGGGTCACCCAAGAGACCCAGTACTTC. Its protein product is CSAPTGVTQETQYF.